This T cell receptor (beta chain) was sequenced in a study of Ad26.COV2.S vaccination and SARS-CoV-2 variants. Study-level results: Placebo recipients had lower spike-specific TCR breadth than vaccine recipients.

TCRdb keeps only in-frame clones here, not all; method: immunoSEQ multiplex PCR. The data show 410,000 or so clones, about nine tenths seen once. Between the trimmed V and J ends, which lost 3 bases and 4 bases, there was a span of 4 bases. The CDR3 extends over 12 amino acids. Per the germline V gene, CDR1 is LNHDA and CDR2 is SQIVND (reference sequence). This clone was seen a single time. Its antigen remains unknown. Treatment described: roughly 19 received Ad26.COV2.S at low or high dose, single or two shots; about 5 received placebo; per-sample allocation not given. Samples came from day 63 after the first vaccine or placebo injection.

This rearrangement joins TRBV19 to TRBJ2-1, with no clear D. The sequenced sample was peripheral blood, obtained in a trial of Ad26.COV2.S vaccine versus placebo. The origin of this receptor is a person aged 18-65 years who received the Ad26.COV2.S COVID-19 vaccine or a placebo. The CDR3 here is CASSIQYNEQFF. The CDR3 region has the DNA TGTGCCAGTAGTATCCAGTACAATGAGCAGTTCTTC.